A single T cell receptor beta chain is shown here with its context. Germline V gene sequence: CDR1 MNHNS, CDR2 SASEGT. Trimming took off 4 bases at V and 8 bases at J, with 13 bases between the two ends. The CDR3 is 13 amino acids. The sample belongs to a study of OX40 agonist ivuxolimab in advanced cancers. Method: immunoSEQ multiplex PCR; TCRdb's copy keeps in-frame clones and lacks some. The sample carries about 94,000 clones, roughly 91% recorded once. The material was CD4+ or CD8+ T cells sorted from blood, obtained in a trial of the OX40 agonist ivuxolimab. The rearrangement uses TRBV6-1 and TRBJ2-3; no clear D. The sequence came from an adult with an advanced solid tumor such as melanoma, head and neck, liver or kidney cancer. CDR3 in amino acids: CASSGGVAGTQYF. CDR3 nucleotides: TGTGCCAGCAGTGGAGGAGTAGCCGGTACGCAGTATTTT.